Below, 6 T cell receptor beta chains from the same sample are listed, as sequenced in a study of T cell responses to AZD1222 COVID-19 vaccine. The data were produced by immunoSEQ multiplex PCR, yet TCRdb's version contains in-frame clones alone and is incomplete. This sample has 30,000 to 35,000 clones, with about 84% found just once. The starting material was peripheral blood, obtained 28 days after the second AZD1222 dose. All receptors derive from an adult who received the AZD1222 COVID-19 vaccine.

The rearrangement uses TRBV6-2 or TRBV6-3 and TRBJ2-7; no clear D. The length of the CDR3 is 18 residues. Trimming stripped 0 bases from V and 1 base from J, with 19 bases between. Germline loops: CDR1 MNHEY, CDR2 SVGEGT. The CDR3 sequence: CASSYSLIGRNKSYEQYV. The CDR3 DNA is TGTGCCAGCAGTTACTCACTTATTGGCCGAAACAAGTCCTACGAGCAGTACGTC.

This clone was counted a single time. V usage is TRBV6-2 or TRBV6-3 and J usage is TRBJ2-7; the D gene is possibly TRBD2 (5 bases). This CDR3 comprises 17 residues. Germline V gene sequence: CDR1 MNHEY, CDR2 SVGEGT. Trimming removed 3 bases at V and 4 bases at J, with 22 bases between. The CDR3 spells CASSYSSGGSFLYEQYV. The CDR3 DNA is TGTGCCAGCAGTTATTCCAGCGGAGGTTCTTTTCTTTACGAGCAGTACGTC.

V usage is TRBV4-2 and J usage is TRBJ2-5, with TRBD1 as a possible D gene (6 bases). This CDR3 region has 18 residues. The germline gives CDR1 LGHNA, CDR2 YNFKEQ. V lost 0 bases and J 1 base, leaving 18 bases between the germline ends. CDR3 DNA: TGTGCCAGCAGCCAAGATCTAGGGTGGGGGCCGATCCAAGAGACCCAGTACTTC. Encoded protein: CASSQDLGWGPIQETQYF.

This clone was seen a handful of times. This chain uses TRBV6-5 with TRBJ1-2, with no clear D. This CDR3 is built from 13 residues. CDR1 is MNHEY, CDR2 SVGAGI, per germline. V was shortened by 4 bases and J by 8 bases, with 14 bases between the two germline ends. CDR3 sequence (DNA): TGTGCCAGCAGTTCCCCAAATAAGAGCGGCTACACCTTC. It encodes CASSSPNKSGYTF.

CDR3 in amino acids: CASSSSGRGGELFF. The CDR3 region has the DNA TGTGCCAGCAGCTCCAGCGGTCGGGGCGGGGAGCTGTTTTTT. The chain recombines TRBV7-9 with TRBJ2-2, with a weak D call TRBD2 (5 bases). The germline V gene has CDR1 SEHNR and CDR2 FQNEAQ (reference sequence). V gave up 4 bases and J gave up 7 bases, with 13 bases separating them. This CDR3 has 14 residues.

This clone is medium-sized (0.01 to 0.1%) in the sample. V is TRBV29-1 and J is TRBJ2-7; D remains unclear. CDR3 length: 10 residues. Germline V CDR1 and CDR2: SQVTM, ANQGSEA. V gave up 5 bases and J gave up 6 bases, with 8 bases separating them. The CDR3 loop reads CSVIQTEQYF. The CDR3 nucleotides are TGCAGCGTTATACAGACCGAGCAGTACTTC.